This passage covers 23 T cell receptor beta chains from one sample sequenced in a study of blood T cells in healthy people across ages. The second PCR ran about 7 to 12 cycles with a sample-barcoded 5' primer and J-beta primers. TCRdb analysed the 5' RACE reads with MiXCR anew, one entry per CDR3 protein. In the table there are about 1,500,000 distinct CDR3 sequences, 28% of which are singletons. Specimen: blood. The receptors were sampled from a woman aged 25 to 39 in good health.

In its sample, this clonotype was seen a few times. This rearrangement joins TRBV9 to TRBJ2-3; 7 nucleotides agree with TRBD2. The CDR3 extends over 16 amino acids. Germline lookup yields CDR1 SGDLS and CDR2 YYNGEE. V was clipped by 0 bases and J by 0 bases; unmatched bases: 4. The CDR3 DNA is TGTGCCAGCAGCGTAGAGGCAGCGGGAAGCACAGATACGCAGTATTTT. Translated: CASSVEAAGSTDTQYF.

This clonotype was seen many times. This rearrangement joins TRBV7-2 to TRBJ1-2, with 9 bases matching TRBD1. The CDR3 extends over 14 amino acids. Germline CDR1 and CDR2: SGHTA and FQGNSA. V was pared by 4 bases and J by 5 bases, with 5 bases of the junction left unmatched. The CDR3 reads CASSSPGTGYGYTF. The CDR3 DNA reads TGTGCCAGCAGCTCCCCCGGGACAGGGTATGGCTACACCTTC.

This sequence joins TRBV27 and TRBJ2-2; D uncertain. This CDR3 comprises 14 residues. Germline V gives CDR1 MNHEY, CDR2 SMNVEV (reference sequence). The V and J ends lost 6 bases and 7 bases respectively, with 15 bases between them. The chain's CDR3 is CASSLLGQGGELFF. The DNA for the CDR3 is TGTGCCAGCAGCTTGCTCGGGCAAGGCGGGGAGCTGTTTTTT.

About this clonotype itself: The junction shows a germline mismatch at one end, possibly a read error. The genes are TRBV28 and TRBJ1-1; the match to TRBD1 covers 8 bases. The germline gives CDR1 MDHEN, CDR2 SYDVKM. CDR3 length: 15 amino acids. The CDR3 sequence: CASQYGGQGYTETFF. As DNA, the CDR3 is TGTGCCAGCCAATACGGAGGACAGGGTTATACTGAAACTTTCTTT. Complete variable domain (other parts from reference TRBV28 and TRBJ1-1): DVKVTQSSRYLVKRTGEKVFLECVQDMDHENMFWYRQDPGLGLRLIYFSYDVKMKEKGDIPEGYSVSREKKERFSLILESASTNQTSMYLCASQYGGQGYTETFFGQGTRLTVV.

This clonotype showed up many times. V and J are TRBV29-1 and TRBJ2-1; 11 bases match TRBD2. CDR3 length: 13 residues. Germline CDR1 is SQVTM and CDR2 is ANQGSEA. V lost 3 bases, J lost 12 bases, and 7 bases stayed unmatched. Here the CDR3 reads CSVDLAGGTWQFF. DNA for the CDR3: TGCAGCGTTGACCTAGCGGGGGGCACCTGGCAGTTCTTC.

The rearrangement uses TRBV20-1 and TRBJ2-3; D gene uncertain. From germline, CDR1 is DFQATT and CDR2 SNEGSKA (reference sequence). The CDR3 sequence is 12 residues long. Trimming pared 4 bases from V and 6 bases from J, leaving 11 bases between. This CDR3 reads CSATPPGDTQYF. In nucleotides, the CDR3 is TGCAGTGCTACACCCCCCGGGGATACGCAGTATTTT.

This clonotype was detected only a few times. V usage is TRBV7-2 and J usage is TRBJ2-5; no reliable D call. Germline loops: CDR1 SGHTA, CDR2 FQGNSA. V was shortened by 2 bases and J by 2 bases, with 15 bases between the two germline ends. This CDR3 is 16 amino acids long. The CDR3 protein is CASSLFQADLQETQYF. The CDR3 bases are TGTGCCAGCAGCTTATTTCAGGCAGACCTACAAGAGACCCAGTACTTC. The complete variable domain, with remaining parts taken from reference TRBV7-2 and TRBJ2-5, reads GAGVSQSPSNKVTEKGKDVELRCDPISGHTALYWYRQSLGQGLEFLIYFQGNSAPDKSGLPSDRFSAERTGGSVSTLTIQRTQQEDSAVYLCASSLFQADLQETQYFGPGTRLLVL.

This clonotype was counted a few times. The chain joins TRBV29-1 to TRBJ2-3, with unresolved D. Germline V gene data show CDR1 as SQVTM and CDR2 as ANQGSEA. V lost 4 bases to trimming and J lost 2 bases, with 7 bases between them. The CDR3 runs to 12 residues. Written as DNA, the CDR3 is TGCAGCGTTGCCCCCACCACAGATACGCAGTATTTT. Its protein is CSVAPTTDTQYF.

This clonotype has a single count. The rearrangement joins TRBV30 to TRBJ2-5, with a possible D match to TRBD1 (6 bases). From germline, CDR1 is GTSNPN and CDR2 SVGIG (reference sequence). The CDR3 loop spans 12 amino acids. The V and J ends lost 8 bases and 3 bases respectively, with 13 bases between them. In DNA form, the CDR3 reads TGTGCCGGTACTCGGACAGAAGAGACCCAGTACTTC. Amino acid sequence: CAGTRTEETQYF.

The sample holds many counts of this clonotype. The J gene is TRBJ1-2, the V gene TRBV29-1; D unresolved. The CDR3 length is 13 residues. V lost 7 bases and J 8 bases, leaving 20 bases between the germline ends. Germline-derived CDR1 and CDR2 are SQVTM and ANQGSEA. The CDR3 DNA sequence: TGCAGCGCCCTCGATTGGCGGGAAGGGGGCTACACCTTC. Its protein product is CSALDWREGGYTF.

The table lists this clonotype with a few counts. The V gene is TRBV10-3, the J gene TRBJ1-1; unclear D gene. The CDR3 is made up of 14 amino acids. CDR1 is ENHRY, CDR2 SYGVKD, per germline. Trimming took off 2 bases at V and 0 bases at J, with 7 bases between the two ends. The CDR3 coding sequence is TGTGCCATCAGTGAGAGGTACATGAACACTGAAGCTTTCTTT. Its protein product is CAISERYMNTEAFF.

The genes are TRBV5-1 and TRBJ1-3; TRBD1 is a possible D gene (5 bases). V was cut by 1 base and J by 0 bases, with 8 bases left in between. CDR3 length: 15 residues. Germline CDR1 SGHRS, CDR2 YFSETQ. The CDR3 region has the DNA TGCGCCAGCAGCTTGTCGACAGCCTCTGGAAACACCATATATTTT. It is translated as CASSLSTASGNTIYF.

To note about this clonotype: A much larger clone sits a single nucleotide away, making a read error possible. V gene TRBV12-3 or TRBV12-4 combines with J gene TRBJ2-3; TRBD2 agrees at 8 bases. CDR3 length: 15 residues. V trimming: 8 bases; J trimming: 3 bases; junction bases outside the gene matches: 10. CDR3 in DNA: TGTGCCAGCGGCACTACTAGCGGAAGAACAGATACGCAGTATTTT. This gives the protein CASGTTSGRTDTQYF.

On this clonotype itself: Its ends do not fully match the called genes, so a read error is possible. V usage is TRBV5-1 and J usage is TRBJ2-2, with a weak D call TRBD2 (5 bases). The CDR3 runs to 15 residues. Germline V gene data show CDR1 as SGHRS and CDR2 as YFSETQ. In DNA form, the CDR3 reads TGCACCAGCAGCTTGAGTCGTCGGGAAGTCGGGGAGCTGTTTTTT. Its translation: CTSSLSRREVGELFF.

This clonotype occurred a few times. The V call is TRBV12-3 or TRBV12-4, the J call TRBJ2-1; 13 bases are shared with TRBD2. V gave up 6 bases and J gave up 6 bases; unmatched junction bases: 5. This CDR3 is 15 amino acids long. CDR3 sequence reads: CASRGGLAGINEQFF. Here the CDR3 DNA reads TGTGCCAGCAGGGGGGGACTAGCGGGGATCAATGAGCAGTTCTTC.

V and J are TRBV2 and TRBJ2-1; D might be TRBD2 (6 bases). The V and J ends lost 6 bases and 9 bases respectively, with 15 bases between them. Germline values: CDR1 SNHLY, CDR2 FYNNEI. This CDR3 comprises 13 residues. CDR3 nucleotide sequence: TGTGCCAGCAGCGGAGGGGTGGGGGGTGAGCAGTTCTTC. Its protein product is CASSGGVGGEQFF.

This clonotype was observed a few times. This rearrangement joins TRBV7-2 to TRBJ2-1; 10 bases map to TRBD1. Looked up from germline, CDR1 is SGHTA and CDR2 is FQGNSA. This CDR3 contains 16 residues. J gave up 7 bases and V 4 bases, and 10 bases lay outside the gene matches. CDR3 in DNA: TGTGCCAGCAGCTCGACAGGGGGCGCGCGGGGGAATGAGCAGTTCTTC. It encodes CASSSTGGARGNEQFF. The whole variable domain, remainder taken from reference TRBV7-2 and TRBJ2-1, is GAGVSQSPSNKVTEKGKDVELRCDPISGHTALYWYRQSLGQGLEFLIYFQGNSAPDKSGLPSDRFSAERTGGSVSTLTIQRTQQEDSAVYLCASSSTGGARGNEQFFGPGTRLTVL.

Many counts were recorded for this clonotype. The chain uses TRBV12-3 or TRBV12-4 and TRBJ2-3; 8 bases align to TRBD2. Trimming at V came to 6 bases and at J to 8 bases, leaving 16 bases not matched to a gene. The CDR3 has 16 amino acids. The CDR3 coding sequence is TGTGCCAGCAGCCCGCTCGGGGGCGGGGGGTTAGGTACGCAGTATTTT. Protein product: CASSPLGGGGLGTQYF.

This clonotype was observed many times. The rearrangement uses TRBV21-1 and TRBJ1-6. TRBV21-1 is recorded as a pseudogene. This CDR3 is built from 18 residues. CDR3 amino acids: CATRIAPGPMGSDSPLHF. CDR3 DNA sequence: TGTGCCACCCGGATAGCCCCGGGCCCCATGGGGTCAGATTCACCCCTCCACTTT.

Concerning this clonotype itself: Likely a read error: the CDR3 ends without its conserved phenylalanine or tryptophan. This rearrangement joins TRBV6-2 or TRBV6-3 to TRBJ2-1; a possible D gene is TRBD1 (5 bases). V was clipped by 7 bases and J by 0 bases, with 7 bases between them. Germline-derived CDR1 and CDR2 are MNHEY and SVGEGT. The CDR3 runs 13 residues. This CDR3 is CASIDSSYNEQFV. In DNA form, the CDR3 reads TGTGCCAGCATTGACAGCTCCTACAATGAGCAGTTCGTC.

This clonotype was counted a few times. The V call is TRBV6-5, the J call TRBJ1-1, with D maybe TRBD1 (6 bases). Germline CDR1 MNHEY, CDR2 SVGAGI. CDR3 size: 13 residues. V dropped 7 bases and J dropped 6 bases, with 15 bases sitting between them. DNA of the CDR3: TGTGCCAGCAATCCCAGGGGAATATCTGAAGCTTTCTTT. It encodes CASNPRGISEAFF.

This chain connects TRBV7-8 to TRBJ2-5; TRBD2 might be the D (6 bases). The CDR3 is made up of 16 amino acids. CDR1 and CDR2 (germline): SGHVS, FQNEAQ. The germline V and J ends were trimmed by 5 bases and 2 bases, with 18 bases remaining between them. This chain's CDR3 is CASSTLGLRTQETQYF. For the CDR3, the DNA is TGTGCCAGCAGCACTCTGGGACTGCGGACGCAAGAGACCCAGTACTTC.

This clonotype was observed a handful of times. This chain connects TRBV2 to TRBJ2-7, with D possibly matching TRBD2 (5 bases). Trimming pared 8 bases from V and 1 base from J, leaving 12 bases between. The CDR3 is 13 residues long. The germline V gene has CDR1 SNHLY and CDR2 FYNNEI. This CDR3 reads CASREDGSYEQYF. DNA of the CDR3: TGTGCCAGCCGGGAAGACGGGTCCTACGAGCAGTACTTC.